This is a list of T cell receptor beta chains from one sample in a study of breast tumors, draining lymph nodes, adjacent tissues. MiXCR was run by TCRdb on the multiplex PCR reads, yielding one entry per CDR3 protein. This table has approximately 200,000 distinct CDR3 sequences, around 29% appearing once. Sequencing was performed on axillary lymph node tissue. These receptors were taken from a female donor with breast cancer. Some clones in this sample may be carry-over from other donors' samples. CDR3s include the opening cysteine and the closing phenylalanine or tryptophan. The D gene is left open where the match is weak. The size entry is marked missing in some rows and otherwise reads once, few, many or a size class.

clone_size	v_call	j_call	d_call	cdr3_nt	cdr3_aa
.	TRBV20-1	TRBJ2-5	TRBD1	TGCAGTGCTGGAAAACAGGGGGAGACCCAGTACTTC	CSAGKQGETQYF
.	TRBV7-9	TRBJ2-3	TRBD2	TGTGCCAGCAACTCACCGGGACTAGCGGGAGGGAATGAGCAGTATTTT	CASNSPGLAGGNEQYF
few	TRBV6-5	TRBJ1-2	.	TGTGCCAGCAGTCACCACAGGGTCCTCGGCTACACCTTC	CASSHHRVLGYTF
.	TRBV12-3/TRBV12-4	TRBJ1-1	.	TGTGCCAGCAGTTTTGACGCTGGAGCTGAAGCTTTCTTT	CASSFDAGAEAFF
many	TRBV5-6	TRBJ2-1	.	TGTGCCAGCAGCTTGTTAGGGCGCAGCTCCTACAATGAGCAGTTCTTC	CASSLLGRSSYNEQFF
.	TRBV5-6	TRBJ1-6	TRBD1	TGTGCCAGCAGCTTCACCGGGACAGCTTCACCCCTCCACTTT	CASSFTGTASPLHF
many	TRBV5-1	TRBJ2-7	.	TGCGCCAGCAGCTTGGAACCCCACAGCTACGAGCAGTACTTC	CASSLEPHSYEQYF
many	TRBV3-1	TRBJ2-5	.	TGTGCCAGCAGCCAAAGACTAGGCGGGGAGACCCAGTACTTC	CASSQRLGGETQYF
many	TRBV7-9	TRBJ2-7	TRBD2	TGTGCCAGCAGCTTAGCGAGGGGACTAGCGGAGCAGTACTTC	CASSLARGLAEQYF
many	TRBV5-6	TRBJ2-1	.	TGTGCCAGCAGGTTTAGAACGCCCTACAATGAGCAGTTCTTC	CASRFRTPYNEQFF
many	TRBV5-8	TRBJ2-5	TRBD2	TGTGCCAGCAGCTTGTGGTTTAGCGGGGTGGAGACCCAGTACTTC	CASSLWFSGVETQYF
many	TRBV7-8	TRBJ2-1	TRBD1	TGTGCCAGCAGCTTAACAAGGGACAGATACAATGAGCAGTTCTTC	CASSLTRDRYNEQFF
many	TRBV5-8	TRBJ2-7	TRBD2	TGTGCCAGCAGCCTAGGAGCGGGAGAGGGTTACGAGCAGTACTTC	CASSLGAGEGYEQYF
.	TRBV20-1	TRBJ1-5	.	TGCAGTGCCCTGGGGGGGCAGCCCCAGCATTTT	CSALGGQPQHF
many	TRBV7-9	TRBJ2-3	.	TGTGCCAGCAGCTTTCGTGCCCGCACAGATACGCAGTATTTT	CASSFRARTDTQYF
.	TRBV15	TRBJ2-2	TRBD2	TGTGCCACCAGCAGAGTAGTTCCCGGGACTAGCGGGAGACGGGGGAACACCGGGGAGCTGTTTTTT	CATSRVVPGTSGRRGNTGELFF
many	TRBV20-1	TRBJ1-2	.	TGCAGTGCTAGAGATAGGGGGGCAGGCTATGGCTACACCTTC	CSARDRGAGYGYTF
many	TRBV30	TRBJ2-7	.	TGTGCCTGGAGAGTCGGGAGCTCCTACGAGCAGTACTTC	CAWRVGSSYEQYF
.	TRBV15	TRBJ1-1	.	TGTGCCACCAGCAGAGATCCCAGTTCGGAAGCTTTCTTT	CATSRDPSSEAFF
many	TRBV5-1	TRBJ2-1	.	TGCGCCAGCAGCATAATAGAAAGCTCCTACAATGAGCAGTTCTTC	CASSIIESSYNEQFF
many	TRBV20-1	TRBJ2-2	.	TGCAGTGCTAGGGACCCCCGACAGGACACCGGGGAGCTGTTTTTT	CSARDPRQDTGELFF
many	TRBV7-2	TRBJ2-3	.	TGTGCCAGCAGCTTCCTAGCGTCAGATACGCAGTATTTT	CASSFLASDTQYF
once	TRBV7-2	TRBJ1-6	.	TGTGCCAGCAGCTTCCGGGCCGCTGCCCTAAATTACCCCCTCCACTTT	CASSFRAAALNYPLHF
many	TRBV7-8	TRBJ2-2	TRBD1	TGTGCCAGCAGCCCCCGGACTGGGGTGGGTGGCTCCAGGGGGAAGCTGTTTTTT	CASSPRTGVGGSRGKLFF
many	TRBV5-4	TRBJ2-3	.	TGTGCCAGCAGCCAAAACAGTGGGGGCAGCGCAACAGATACGCAGTATTTT	CASSQNSGGSATDTQYF
many	TRBV7-2	TRBJ1-2	TRBD1	TGTGCCAGCAGCCCCGGGACAGGGGCCTATGGCTACACCTTC	CASSPGTGAYGYTF
many	TRBV7-2	TRBJ2-7	.	TGTGCCAGCAGCTTAAGCCTTTCGGCTAGCGTGTACTTC	CASSLSLSASVYF
.	TRBV5-6	TRBJ2-1	TRBD2	TGTGCCAGCAGCCAACTACTAGCGGCGACCTACAATGAGCAGTTCTTC	CASSQLLAATYNEQFF
many	TRBV5-8	TRBJ1-2	TRBD1	TGTGCCAGCAGCTTGGGTTCCGGGACAGTGTTCTATGGCTACACCTTC	CASSLGSGTVFYGYTF
many	TRBV15	TRBJ2-1	TRBD2	TGTGCCACCGGGACTAGCGGGTTCTCCTACAATGAGCAGTTCTTC	CATGTSGFSYNEQFF
many	TRBV6-5	TRBJ2-7	.	TGTGCCAGCAGTTACTCGACCCCAGGGAGCGAGCAGTACTTC	CASSYSTPGSEQYF
.	TRBV6-2/TRBV6-3	TRBJ2-7	TRBD1	TGTGCCAGCAATCCACACCGGGACAGGACCGGCGAGCAGTACTTC	CASNPHRDRTGEQYF
few	TRBV28	TRBJ1-2	TRBD1	TGTGCCAGCAGTTTACCGACAGGGTCGGGGGAATATGGCTACACCTTC	CASSLPTGSGEYGYTF
many	TRBV2	TRBJ2-7	TRBD1	TGTGCCAGCAGGGTCACGACAGGGGCGTTCTACGAGCAGTACTTC	CASRVTTGAFYEQYF
many	TRBV5-5	TRBJ1-2	.	TGTGCCAGCAGACGCTCACGGGGCTATGGCTACACCTTC	CASRRSRGYGYTF
.	TRBV27	TRBJ2-1	.	TGTGCCAGCAGTTCCCTCCTAGCAGTCTCCTACAATGAGCAGTTCTTC	CASSSLLAVSYNEQFF
.	TRBV20-1	TRBJ2-2	.	TGCAGTGCTAGGGCCCTCGGGGAGCTGTTTTTT	CSARALGELFF
.	TRBV30	TRBJ2-3	.	TGTGCCTGGAGCGAGATAGATACGCAGTATTTT	CAWSEIDTQYF
.	TRBV6-6	TRBJ1-1	TRBD1	TGTGCCAGCACCGACAGGGGGGAGAGCACTGAAGCTTTCTTT	CASTDRGESTEAFF
few	TRBV6-1	TRBJ2-5	.	TGTGCCAGCAGTGAAGACTCGGGGGCCGGGGAGACCCAGTACTTC	CASSEDSGAGETQYF
.	TRBV6-2/TRBV6-3	TRBJ1-6	.	TGTGCCAGTGGGACACAGATACGGCCCCTCCACTTC	CASGTQIRPLHF
few	TRBV27	TRBJ2-1	TRBD1	TGTGCCAGCAGTCCCTCCCCTTTAGGACAGGCTTCCAATGAGCAGTTCTTC	CASSPSPLGQASNEQFF